The 27 T cell receptor beta chains below come from one sample, sequenced in a study of T-cell memory formation after mild COVID-19. From the 5' RACE reads, TCRdb called clonotypes with MiXCR, one entry per CDR3 protein. The table records roughly 400,000 distinct CDR3 sequences, more than 15% of them present only once. What was sequenced was PBMCs or a T cell subset sorted from them (not recorded which). Every receptor here comes from a man between 18 and 35 years old who had mild COVID-19 (a few samples of this study predate the infection). Cell type and time point are not known.

The J gene is TRBJ2-5, the V gene TRBV24-1, with no clear D. CDR1 is KGHDR, CDR2 SFDVKD, per germline. The CDR3 has 13 amino acids. The V gene lost 3 bases and the J gene lost 4 bases, with 8 bases spanning the gap. CDR3 in DNA: TGTGCCACCAGTGATATGGTTATAGAGACCCAGTACTTC. Its translation is CATSDMVIETQYF.

This clonotype was picked up a small number of times. The chain links TRBV12-3 or TRBV12-4 to TRBJ2-3, with 7 bases that match TRBD2. J gave up 4 bases and V 5 bases, and 15 bases lay outside the gene matches. The CDR3 runs 17 residues. Here the CDR3 reads CASSPTRGLADPDTQYF. CDR3 sequence (DNA): TGTGCCAGCAGTCCTACCAGAGGGCTAGCGGACCCAGATACGCAGTATTTT.

This clonotype was seen only a few times. The chain combines TRBV7-3 with TRBJ2-5; D is perhaps TRBD1 (6 bases). Deletions cut 3 bases from V and 2 bases from J, with 22 bases between. The CDR3 loop spans 18 amino acids. CDR1 is SGHTA, CDR2 FQGTGA, per germline. The CDR3 DNA sequence: TGTGCCAGCAGCTTCCTAGGACAGCCCCAAATTACTCAAGAGACCCAGTACTTC. It specifies CASSFLGQPQITQETQYF.

The chain links TRBV18 to TRBJ2-5; the D is unclear. The CDR3 has 15 amino acids. V was cut by 1 base and J by 1 base, with 10 bases left in between. Germline V gene data show CDR1 as KGHSH and CDR2 as LQKENI. DNA for the CDR3: TGTGCCAGCTCACCACTCCCGACCGTCCAAGAGACCCAGTACTTC. Translating gives CASSPLPTVQETQYF.

This clonotype has a handful of counts. The chain recombines TRBV5-1 with TRBJ2-3; D may be TRBD2 (6 bases). CDR1 and CDR2 (germline): SGHRS, YFSETQ. The V gene lost 4 bases and the J gene lost 2 bases, with 11 bases spanning the gap. The CDR3 spans 14 residues. In DNA, the CDR3 is TGCGCCAGCAGCCCACGGGGGATCACAGATACGCAGTATTTT. Translation: CASSPRGITDTQYF. The full variable domain, in which reference TRBV5-1 and TRBJ2-3 provide the parts outside the CDR3, is KAGVTQTPRYLIKTRGQQVTLSCSPISGHRSVSWYQQTPGQGLQFLFEYFSETQRNKGNFPGRFSGRQFSNSRSEMNVSTLELGDSALYLCASSPRGITDTQYFGPGTRLTVL.

A few counts support this clonotype. The rearrangement links TRBV7-2 to TRBJ1-2; D is ambiguous. Trimming removed 1 base at V and 6 bases at J, with 12 bases between. The CDR3 runs 14 residues. Germline values: CDR1 SGHTA, CDR2 FQGNSA. In DNA, the CDR3 is TGTGCCAGCAGCTTAGGAGCCGGGAGTAATGGCTACACCTTC. Its protein product is CASSLGAGSNGYTF. Variable domain in full (rest from reference TRBV7-2 and TRBJ1-2): GAGVSQSPSNKVTEKGKDVELRCDPISGHTALYWYRQSLGQGLEFLIYFQGNSAPDKSGLPSDRFSAERTGGSVSTLTIQRTQQEDSAVYLCASSLGAGSNGYTFGSGTRLTVV.

The chain is built from TRBV4-3 and TRBJ1-6, with D hard to call. CDR1 is LGHNA, CDR2 YSLEER, per germline. Trimming shortened V by 0 bases and J by 9 bases, and 9 bases separated the two germline ends. There are 14 residues in the CDR3. CDR3 amino acids: CASSQEGRFSPLHF. As DNA, the CDR3 is TGCGCCAGCAGCCAAGAAGGCAGATTTTCACCCCTCCACTTT.

Many counts were recorded for this clonotype. This chain links TRBV7-9 with TRBJ2-1, with D tentatively TRBD2 (6 bases). Germline V CDR1 and CDR2: SEHNR, FQNEAQ (reference sequence). The CDR3 consists of 12 residues. Deletions cut 1 base from V and 15 bases from J, with 13 bases between. Here the CDR3 DNA reads TGTGCCAGCAGCTTAGGACGGGAGAGCGGGTTCTTC. This encodes CASSLGRESGFF.

The genes are TRBV18 and TRBJ2-5; D call uncertain. The CDR3 is made up of 14 amino acids. Germline V lookup: CDR1 KGHSH, CDR2 LQKENI. Deletions cut 2 bases from V and 1 base from J, with 8 bases between. In nucleotides, the CDR3 is TGTGCCAGCTCACCATCGAGTAGCCAAGAGACCCAGTACTTC. Its translation: CASSPSSSQETQYF.

This clonotype was found a few times. The V gene is TRBV11-2, the J gene TRBJ1-6, with 7 bases lining up with TRBD1. The germline V gene encodes CDR1 SGHAT and CDR2 FQNNGV. Trimming at V came to 1 base and at J to 7 bases, leaving 7 bases not matched to a gene. The CDR3 covers 16 residues. The CDR3 bases are TGTGCCAGCAGCTTAGTTAAGACAGGGTGGAATTCACCCCTCCACTTT. It yields the protein CASSLVKTGWNSPLHF.

This clonotype was seen a handful of times. V is TRBV7-2 and J is TRBJ1-1, with 7 bases that match TRBD1. V shed 5 bases and J 0 bases; nucleotides not matched to a gene: 9. CDR1 SGHTA and CDR2 FQGNSA come from the germline V gene. The length of the CDR3 is 16 residues. The CDR3 DNA sequence: TGTGCCAGCAGCCTCCAGGGGGGGTATATGAACACTGAAGCTTTCTTT. Protein: CASSLQGGYMNTEAFF.

The chain combines TRBV7-9 with TRBJ2-2; D is undetermined. Trimming took off 8 bases at V and 1 base at J, with 8 bases between the two ends. Germline CDR1 reads SEHNR; CDR2 reads FQNEAQ (reference sequence). The length of the CDR3 is 13 residues. As DNA, the CDR3 is TGTGCCAGCTTCTTCGGGAACACCGGGGAGCTGTTTTTT. This translates into CASFFGNTGELFF.

This clonotype has more than one count but fewer than ten. The J gene is TRBJ1-6, the V gene TRBV27; no clear D gene. The length of the CDR3 is 15 residues. In germline, CDR1 is MNHEY, CDR2 SMNVEV (reference sequence). The ends were cut back, 4 bases at V and 0 bases at J, with 7 bases in the middle. CDR3 loop: CASSSQISYNSPLHF. The DNA for the CDR3 is TGTGCCAGCAGTTCTCAGATCTCCTATAATTCACCCCTCCACTTT.

At least ten counts were recorded for this clonotype. The V gene is TRBV4-3, the J gene TRBJ2-3, with 12 bases that match TRBD2. Germline V gives CDR1 LGHNA, CDR2 YSLEER. The junction had 5 bases not matched to a gene; V was cut back by 4 bases and J by 0 bases. This CDR3 region has 17 residues. As DNA, the CDR3 is TGCGCCAGCAGCCGTACTAGCGGGGGGCCTAGCACAGATACGCAGTATTTT. It codes for CASSRTSGGPSTDTQYF.

In its sample, this clonotype was seen a few times. The J gene is TRBJ2-5, the V gene TRBV6-2 or TRBV6-3, with D possibly matching TRBD1 (6 bases). Between the trimmed V and J ends, which lost 6 bases and 8 bases, there was a span of 16 bases. CDR3 size: 13 residues. CDR1 and CDR2 from the germline V gene are MNHEY and SVGEGT. CDR3 nucleotide sequence: TGTGCCAGCAGCCTCGGCAGGGGAAGAACCCAGTACTTC. Amino acid sequence: CASSLGRGRTQYF.

This chain connects TRBV3-1 to TRBJ1-1; D perhaps matches TRBD1 (5 bases). V was cut by 3 bases and J by 3 bases, with 11 bases left in between. The length of the CDR3 is 14 residues. Per germline, CDR1 LGHDT and CDR2 YNNKEL (reference sequence). The CDR3 DNA follows: TGTGCCAGCAGCCAGAGGGGTCGGGACACTGAAGCTTTCTTT. It is translated as CASSQRGRDTEAFF.

The chain couples TRBV5-5 to TRBJ2-7; TRBD1 matches 9 bases. The ends lost 3 bases at V and 3 bases at J; junction bases unmatched: 10. The CDR3 runs 16 residues. Germline lookup yields CDR1 SGHKS and CDR2 YYEKEE (reference sequence). CDR3: CASSWDRTGVSYEQYF. DNA of the CDR3: TGTGCCAGCAGCTGGGACCGGACAGGGGTGAGCTACGAGCAGTACTTC.

This clonotype was found a few times. The chain couples TRBV6-5 to TRBJ2-5, with a tentative D call TRBD1 (5 bases). CDR1 is MNHEY and CDR2 is SVGAGI in the germline V gene. This CDR3 is built from 15 residues. The germline V and J ends were trimmed by 6 bases and 2 bases, with 16 bases remaining between them. The DNA for the CDR3 is TGTGCCAGCAGCCTGGGGCCTCGGGCGCAAGAGACCCAGTACTTC. It translates to CASSLGPRAQETQYF.

The chain uses TRBV7-9 and TRBJ1-2, with 8 bases identical to TRBD1. This CDR3 comprises 16 residues. V shed 3 bases and J 1 base; nucleotides not matched to a gene: 7. CDR1 is SEHNR, CDR2 FQNEAQ, per germline (reference sequence). The CDR3, as DNA: TGTGCCAGCAGCTTCCCAGGGGGCTTACTTAACTATGGCTACACCTTC. This translates into CASSFPGGLLNYGYTF.

The J gene is TRBJ2-3, the V gene TRBV19; D gene uncertain. CDR3 length equals 15 residues. V was cut by 5 bases and J by 2 bases, with 14 bases left in between. Per germline, CDR1 LNHDA and CDR2 SQIVND (reference sequence). CDR3 nucleotide sequence: TGTGCCAGTAGTTACCAGCAACTACTCACAGATACGCAGTATTTT. As protein: CASSYQQLLTDTQYF.

CDR3 coding DNA: TGTGCCAGCAGTTACGGGGGTCACTCTGGGGCCAACGTCCTGACTTTC. Its protein product is CASSYGGHSGANVLTF. This chain connects TRBV6-2 or TRBV6-3 to TRBJ2-6; D is perhaps TRBD1 or TRBD2 (5 bases each). The CDR3 totals 16 residues. Germline loops: CDR1 MNHEY, CDR2 SVGEGT. V gave up 2 bases and J gave up 0 bases, with 8 bases separating them.

This clonotype was counted only a few times. J is TRBJ2-3 and V is TRBV5-1; D not resolved. V lost 2 bases and J lost 0, with 13 bases in between. The CDR3 extends over 16 amino acids. CDR1 and CDR2 (germline): SGHRS, YFSETQ. The CDR3 reads CASSFGASTSTDTQYF. CDR3 bases: TGCGCCAGCAGCTTTGGAGCATCGACTAGCACAGATACGCAGTATTTT.

The chain links TRBV12-5 to TRBJ2-4; D is unresolved. V lost 6 bases and J lost 0, with 3 bases in between. This CDR3 region has 12 residues. The germline V gene encodes CDR1 LGHNT and CDR2 FRNRAP. CDR3 bases: TGTGCTAGTGGGACAGCCAAAAACATTCAGTACTTC. Residues: CASGTAKNIQYF. Combining the CDR3 with reference TRBV12-5 and TRBJ2-4 gives the whole variable domain DARVTQTPRHKVTEMGQEVTMRCQPILGHNTVFWYRQTMMQGLELLAYFRNRAPLDDSGMPKDRFSAEMPDATLATLKIQPSEPRDSAVYFCASGTAKNIQYFGAGTRLSVL.

This chain connects TRBV18 to TRBJ1-1; TRBD1 matches at 7 bases. This CDR3 comprises 15 residues. Trimming at V came to 3 bases and at J to 1 base, leaving 5 bases not matched to a gene. The germline V gene has CDR1 KGHSH and CDR2 LQKENI. CDR3 DNA sequence: TGTGCCAGCTCACCGATGACAGGGCCGAACACTGAAGCTTTCTTT. This sequence encodes CASSPMTGPNTEAFF.

The chain uses TRBV6-2 or TRBV6-3 and TRBJ2-7; the D is unclear. This CDR3 contains 15 residues. Germline V gene sequence: CDR1 MNHEY, CDR2 SVGEGT. Trimming cost V 4 bases and J 2 bases, with 15 bases left between them. Here the CDR3 reads CASSSTDWSPYEQYF. The DNA of the CDR3 is TGTGCCAGCAGTTCCACCGACTGGTCCCCCTACGAGCAGTACTTC.

The genes are TRBV1 and TRBJ1-5. TRBV1 is an annotated pseudogene. There are 16 residues in the CDR3. The CDR3 DNA is TGCACCAGCAGCCAAGGGAAGCTACCTAGCAATCAGCCCCAGCATTTT. As protein: CTSSQGKLPSNQPQHF.

The chain is built from TRBV24-1 and TRBJ2-1; perhaps TRBD2 as D (5 bases). V was trimmed by 5 bases and J by 9 bases, leaving 10 bases between them. Per the germline V gene, CDR1 is KGHDR and CDR2 is SFDVKD. This CDR3 comprises 12 residues. The CDR3 region is CATSGQRFEQFF. As DNA, the CDR3 is TGTGCCACCAGTGGCCAGCGGTTTGAGCAGTTCTTC.